Detailed here is one T cell receptor (beta chain). The data are from a study of blood T cell repertoires in COVID-19. Background on the study: Both acute and convalescent COVID-19 samples were obtained from the United States, Italy and Spain.

Authors' methods: By means of reference gene primer amplification, nucleated cell counts were estimated. Clones were read by immunoSEQ multiplex PCR, and TCRdb kept only the in-frame ones, dropping some. That table is the source of V, J and clone size, and D and trimming were worked out from the DNA. This sample carries around 170,000 clones, approximately 90% of them seen once, and the ten largest clones take roughly 2.8%. J was trimmed by 4 bases and V by 5 bases; bases with no gene match: 11. Per the germline V gene, CDR1 is SEHNR and CDR2 is FQNEAQ (reference sequence). The CDR3 is made up of 16 amino acids.

The clonotype originates from a woman aged 25 to 39 with active or convalescent COVID-19. V gene TRBV7-9 combines with J gene TRBJ2-5, with TRBD1 matching over 9 bases. The sequenced material came from peripheral blood. Written as DNA, the CDR3 is TGTGCCAGCAGCCTACTGGGACAGGGATCTGTAGAGACCCAGTACTTC. This translates into CASSLLGQGSVETQYF.